What follows is one T cell receptor beta chain and its context. The PCR used 60 Vbeta and 13 Jbeta primers. Libraries were prepared by immunoSEQ multiplex PCR; TCRdb keeps only in-frame clonotypes and omits some of them. The sample has about 98,000 clones, 55% to 80% seen once. This specimen belongs to a study of cytomegalovirus exposure and HLA in healthy donors. The CDR3 loop spans 15 amino acids. Trimming removed 0 bases from V and 3 bases from J, with 9 bases in between. Germline V gene lookup returns CDR1 SGHKS and CDR2 YYEKEE (reference sequence). The receptor comes from a female donor in good health and CMV-seronegative. This chain joins TRBV5-5 and TRBJ2-2, with D tentatively TRBD1 (5 bases). Sequenced input: PBMCs. The CDR3 loop reads CASSLGVGDTGELFF. CDR3 DNA sequence: TGTGCCAGCAGCTTGGGGGTAGGGGACACCGGGGAGCTGTTTTTT.